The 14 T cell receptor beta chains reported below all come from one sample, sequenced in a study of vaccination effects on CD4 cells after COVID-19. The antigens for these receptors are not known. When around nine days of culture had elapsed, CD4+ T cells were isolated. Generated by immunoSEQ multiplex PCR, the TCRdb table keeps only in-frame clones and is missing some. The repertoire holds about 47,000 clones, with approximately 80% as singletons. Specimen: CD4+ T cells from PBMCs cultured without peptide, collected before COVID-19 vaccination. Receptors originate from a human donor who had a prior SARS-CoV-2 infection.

The CDR3 spells CASSQGGGAFF. CDR3 bases: TGTGCCAGCAGCCAAGGTGGGGGGGCTTTCTTT. V and J are TRBV3-1 (or the pseudogene TRBV3-2) and TRBJ1-1; perhaps TRBD1 as D (5 bases). The V end lost 1 base, the J end lost 11 bases, and 8 bases lay between the germline ends. There are 11 residues in the CDR3. The V gene's germline CDR1 is LGHDT and CDR2 YNNKEL (reference sequence).

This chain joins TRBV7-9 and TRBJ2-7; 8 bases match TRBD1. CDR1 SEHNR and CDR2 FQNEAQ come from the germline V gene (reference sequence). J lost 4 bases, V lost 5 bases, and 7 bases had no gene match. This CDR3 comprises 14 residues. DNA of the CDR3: TGTGCCAGCAGCCACGGACAGGGAGAGTACGAGCAGTACTTC. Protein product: CASSHGQGEYEQYF.

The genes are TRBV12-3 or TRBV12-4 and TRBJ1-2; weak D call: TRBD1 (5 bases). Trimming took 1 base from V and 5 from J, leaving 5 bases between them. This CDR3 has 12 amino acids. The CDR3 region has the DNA TGTGCCAGCAGTTTAGGACAGTATGGCTACACCTTC. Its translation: CASSLGQYGYTF.

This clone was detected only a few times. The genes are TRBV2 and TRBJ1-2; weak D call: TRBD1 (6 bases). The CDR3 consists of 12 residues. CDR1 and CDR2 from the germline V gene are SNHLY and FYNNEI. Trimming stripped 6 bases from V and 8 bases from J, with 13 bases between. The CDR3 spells CASRRYRDGYTF. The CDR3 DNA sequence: TGTGCCAGCAGACGATACAGGGACGGCTACACCTTC.

CDR3 bases: TGTGCCAGCAGCTTAGAGCCAGGGTATCGAAATCAGCCCCAGCATTTT. This translates into CASSLEPGYRNQPQHF. V gene TRBV11-3 combines with J gene TRBJ1-5; D possibly corresponds to TRBD1 (5 bases). Germline-derived CDR1 and CDR2 are SGHNT and YENEEA. The CDR3 has 16 amino acids. The ends were cut back, 0 bases at V and 4 bases at J, with 13 bases in the middle.

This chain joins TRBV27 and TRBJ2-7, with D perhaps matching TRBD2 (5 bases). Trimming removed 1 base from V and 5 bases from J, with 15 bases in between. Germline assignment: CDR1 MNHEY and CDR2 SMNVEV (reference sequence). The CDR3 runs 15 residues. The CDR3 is CASSLFSTGYNEQYF. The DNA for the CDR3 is TGTGCCAGCAGTTTATTTTCTACGGGGTATAACGAGCAGTACTTC.

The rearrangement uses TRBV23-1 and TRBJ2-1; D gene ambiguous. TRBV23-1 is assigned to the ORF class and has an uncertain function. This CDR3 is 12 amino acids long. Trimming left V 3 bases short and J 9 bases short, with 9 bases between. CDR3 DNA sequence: TGCGCCAGCAGTCAGAGGTGGACTGAGCAGTTCTTC. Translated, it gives CASSQRWTEQFF.

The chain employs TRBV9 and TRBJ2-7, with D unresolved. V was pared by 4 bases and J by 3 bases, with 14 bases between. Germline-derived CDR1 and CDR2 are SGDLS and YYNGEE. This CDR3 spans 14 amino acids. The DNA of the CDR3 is TGTGCCAGCAGCCCGAGACAAACGTTCTACGAGCAGTACTTC. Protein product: CASSPRQTFYEQYF.

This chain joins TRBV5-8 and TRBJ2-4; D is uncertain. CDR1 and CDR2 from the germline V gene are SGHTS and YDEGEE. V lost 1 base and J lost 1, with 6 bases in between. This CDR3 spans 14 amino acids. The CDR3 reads CASSLSQAKNIQYF. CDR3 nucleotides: TGTGCCAGCAGCTTGTCGCAGGCCAAAAACATTCAGTACTTC.

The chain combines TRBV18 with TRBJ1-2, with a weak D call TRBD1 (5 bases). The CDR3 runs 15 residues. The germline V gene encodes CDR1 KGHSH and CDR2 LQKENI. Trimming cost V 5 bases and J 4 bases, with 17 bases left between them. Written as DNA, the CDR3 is TGTGCCAGCTCAAGCAATAGGGGAGCCTCCTATGGCTACACCTTC. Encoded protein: CASSSNRGASYGYTF.

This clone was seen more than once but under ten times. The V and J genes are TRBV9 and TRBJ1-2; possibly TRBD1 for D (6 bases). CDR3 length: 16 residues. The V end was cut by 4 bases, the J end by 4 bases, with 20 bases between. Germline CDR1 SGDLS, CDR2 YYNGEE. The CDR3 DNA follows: TGTGCCAGCAGCCCGAATTCGAGGGGGGACGGCTATGGCTACACCTTC. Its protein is CASSPNSRGDGYGYTF.

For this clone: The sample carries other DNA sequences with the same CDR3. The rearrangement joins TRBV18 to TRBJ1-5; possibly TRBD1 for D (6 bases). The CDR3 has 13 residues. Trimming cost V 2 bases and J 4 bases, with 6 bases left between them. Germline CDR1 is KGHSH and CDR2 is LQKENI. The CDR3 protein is CASSPGTNQPQHF. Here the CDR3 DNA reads TGTGCCAGCTCACCAGGGACAAATCAGCCCCAGCATTTT.

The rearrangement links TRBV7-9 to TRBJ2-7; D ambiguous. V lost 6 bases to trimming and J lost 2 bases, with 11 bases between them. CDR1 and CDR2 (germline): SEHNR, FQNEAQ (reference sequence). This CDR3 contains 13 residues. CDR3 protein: CASSPTVPYEQYF. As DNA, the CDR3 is TGTGCCAGCAGTCCTACGGTCCCCTACGAGCAGTACTTC. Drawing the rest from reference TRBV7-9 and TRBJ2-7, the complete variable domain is DTGVSQNPRHKITKRGQNVTFRCDPISEHNRLYWYRQTLGQGPEFLTYFQNEAQLEKSRLLSDRFSAERPKGSFSTLEIQRTEQGDSAMYLCASSPTVPYEQYFGPGTRLTVT.

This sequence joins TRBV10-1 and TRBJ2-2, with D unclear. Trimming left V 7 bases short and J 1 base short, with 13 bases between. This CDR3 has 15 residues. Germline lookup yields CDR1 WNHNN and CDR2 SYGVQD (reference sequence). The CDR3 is CASKYWVGNTGELFF. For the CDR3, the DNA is TGCGCCAGCAAATATTGGGTGGGGAACACCGGGGAGCTGTTTTTT.